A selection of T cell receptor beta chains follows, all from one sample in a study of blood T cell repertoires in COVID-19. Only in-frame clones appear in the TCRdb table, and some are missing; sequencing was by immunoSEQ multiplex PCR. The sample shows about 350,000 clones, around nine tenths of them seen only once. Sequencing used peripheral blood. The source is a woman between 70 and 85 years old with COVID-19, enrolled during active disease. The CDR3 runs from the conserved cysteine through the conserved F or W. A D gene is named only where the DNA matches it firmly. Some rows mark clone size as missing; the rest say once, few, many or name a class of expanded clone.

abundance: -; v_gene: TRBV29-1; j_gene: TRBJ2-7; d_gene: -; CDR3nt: TGCAGCGTGCGCGGGGATAGCTCCTACGAGCAGTACTTC; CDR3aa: CSVRGDSSYEQYF
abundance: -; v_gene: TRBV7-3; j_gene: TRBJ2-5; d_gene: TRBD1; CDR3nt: TGTGCCAGCAGCCCGCCTGCCCAGGGGGCAGGGACCCAGTACTTC; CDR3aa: CASSPPAQGAGTQYF
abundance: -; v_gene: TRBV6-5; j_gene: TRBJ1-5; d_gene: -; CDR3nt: TGTGCCAGCACGGCAGGCCCCGCAAGCAATCAGCCCCAGCATTTT; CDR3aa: CASTAGPASNQPQHF
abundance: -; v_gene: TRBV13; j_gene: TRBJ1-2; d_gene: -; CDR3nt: TGTGCCAGCAGCTTAATTGGGCAGGGCTACACCTTC; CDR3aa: CASSLIGQGYTF
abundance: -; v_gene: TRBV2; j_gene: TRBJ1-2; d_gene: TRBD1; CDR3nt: TGTGCCAGCAGTGAAGGGGGGACAGGGAAGATCTATGGCTACACCTTC; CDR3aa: CASSEGGTGKIYGYTF
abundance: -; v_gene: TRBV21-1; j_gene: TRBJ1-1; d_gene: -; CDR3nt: TGTGCCAGCAAGCAGGAGGGATTGAACACTGAAGCTTTCTTT; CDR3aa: CASKQEGLNTEAFF
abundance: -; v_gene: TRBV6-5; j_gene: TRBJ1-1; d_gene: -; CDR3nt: TGTGCCAGCACCTTCGGGAACACTGAAGCTTTCTTT; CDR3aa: CASTFGNTEAFF
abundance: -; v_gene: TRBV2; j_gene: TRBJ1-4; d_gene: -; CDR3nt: TGTGCCAGCAGGACAGACCAGGGCGGAAAACTGTTTTTT; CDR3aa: CASRTDQGGKLFF
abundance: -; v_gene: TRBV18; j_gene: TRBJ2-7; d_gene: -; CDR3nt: TGTGCCAGCTCACCAGAGTTGGACAGCGGACCCTCCTACGAGCAGTACTTC; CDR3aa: CASSPELDSGPSYEQYF
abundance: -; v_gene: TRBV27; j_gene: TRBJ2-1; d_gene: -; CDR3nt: TGTGCCAGCAGTTCCCGAGACAATGAGCAGTTCTTC; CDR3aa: CASSSRDNEQFF
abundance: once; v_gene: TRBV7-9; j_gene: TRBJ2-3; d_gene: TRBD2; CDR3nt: TGTGCCAGCAGCTTAGGGACCCATAGCGGGGGGGCCTTAGATACGCAGTATTTT; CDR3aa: CASSLGTHSGGALDTQYF
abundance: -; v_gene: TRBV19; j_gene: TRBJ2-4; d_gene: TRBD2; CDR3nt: TGTGCCAGTAGCACAGCGGGGATTAAAAACATTCAGTACTTC; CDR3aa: CASSTAGIKNIQYF
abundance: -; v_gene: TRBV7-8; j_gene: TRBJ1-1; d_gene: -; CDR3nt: TGTGCCAGCAGCTTAGAAGGACAGACAAACACTGAAGCTTTCTTT; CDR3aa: CASSLEGQTNTEAFF
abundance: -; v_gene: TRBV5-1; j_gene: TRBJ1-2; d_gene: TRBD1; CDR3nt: TGCGCCAGCAGCTTGCCCGGACAGGATGGCTACACCTTC; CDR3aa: CASSLPGQDGYTF
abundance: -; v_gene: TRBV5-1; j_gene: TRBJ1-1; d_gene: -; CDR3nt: TGCGCCAGCAGCACTGGGAGGTCACTGGAGGGCACTGAAGCTTTCTTT; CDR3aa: CASSTGRSLEGTEAFF
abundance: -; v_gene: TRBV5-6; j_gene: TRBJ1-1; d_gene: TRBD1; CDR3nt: TGTGCCAGCAGCAAATGGACAGGGGGTTCGAACACTGAAGCTTTCTTT; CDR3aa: CASSKWTGGSNTEAFF
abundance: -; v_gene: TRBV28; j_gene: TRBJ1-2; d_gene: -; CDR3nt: TGTGCCAGCAGTTTTAGGACTGATGGCTACACCTTC; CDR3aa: CASSFRTDGYTF
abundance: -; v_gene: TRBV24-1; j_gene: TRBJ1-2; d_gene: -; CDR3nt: TGTGCCACCAGTGATTGGGGACTTACCTATGGCTACACCTTC; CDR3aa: CATSDWGLTYGYTF
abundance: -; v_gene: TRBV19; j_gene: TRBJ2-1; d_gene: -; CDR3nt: TGTGCCAGTAGTATTAATTCTTTCAATGAGCAGTTCTTC; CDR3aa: CASSINSFNEQFF
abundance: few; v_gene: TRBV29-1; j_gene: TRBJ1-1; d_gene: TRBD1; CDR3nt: TGCAGCGCCGAGACAGGGGGCAGGAGGATGAACACTGAAGCTTTCTTT; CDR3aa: CSAETGGRRMNTEAFF
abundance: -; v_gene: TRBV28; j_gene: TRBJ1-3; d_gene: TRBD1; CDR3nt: TGTGCCAGCATCACAGGGGCTTCGTCCGGAAACACCATATATTTT; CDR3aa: CASITGASSGNTIYF
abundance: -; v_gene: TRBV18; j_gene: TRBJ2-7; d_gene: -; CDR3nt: TGTGCCAGCTCCCAATTCCGGGACACCTACGAGCAGTACTTC; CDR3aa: CASSQFRDTYEQYF
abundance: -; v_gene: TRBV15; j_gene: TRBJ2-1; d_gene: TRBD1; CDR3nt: TGTGCCACCAGCAGAGATCACGGACAGGGTCGGGGCAATGAGCAGTTCTTC; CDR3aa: CATSRDHGQGRGNEQFF
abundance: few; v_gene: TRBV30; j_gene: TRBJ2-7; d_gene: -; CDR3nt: TGTGCCTGGAGTGCTCCTCGACCGGGGGTAGATTACGAGCAGTACTTC; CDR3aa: CAWSAPRPGVDYEQYF
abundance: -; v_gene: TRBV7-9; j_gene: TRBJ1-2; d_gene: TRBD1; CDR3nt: TGTGCCAGCAGCCAATCCGGGACAGGGGGCGCAGGCTACACCTTC; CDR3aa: CASSQSGTGGAGYTF
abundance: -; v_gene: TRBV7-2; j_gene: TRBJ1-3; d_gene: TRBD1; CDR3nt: TGTGCCAGCAGCTTATCAGGGGGTGGAAACACCATATATTTT; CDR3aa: CASSLSGGGNTIYF
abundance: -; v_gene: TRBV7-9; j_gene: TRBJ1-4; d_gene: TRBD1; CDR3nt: TGTGCCAGCAGCTTGGCCGGGACAGGAAGGACTAATGAAAAACTGTTTTTT; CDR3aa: CASSLAGTGRTNEKLFF
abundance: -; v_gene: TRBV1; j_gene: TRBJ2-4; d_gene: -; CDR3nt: TGCACCAGCAGCCAAGATTGGACAGGGGAAGAAGGGACGCGTAAAAACATTCAGTACTTC; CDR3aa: CTSSQDWTGEEGTRKNIQYF
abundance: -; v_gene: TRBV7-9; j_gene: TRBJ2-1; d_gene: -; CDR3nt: TGTGCCAGCAGCTTACAGGGTAATGAGCAGTTCTTC; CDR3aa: CASSLQGNEQFF
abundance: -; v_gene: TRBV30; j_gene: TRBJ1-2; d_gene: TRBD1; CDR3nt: TGTGCCTGGAATCGGGACAGAATCTATGGCTACACCTTC; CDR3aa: CAWNRDRIYGYTF
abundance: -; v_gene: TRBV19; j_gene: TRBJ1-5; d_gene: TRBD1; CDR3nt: TGTGCCAGTAGTATAACAGGGGGCTCCCGACGGGCTAGCAATCAGCCCCAGCATTTT; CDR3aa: CASSITGGSRRASNQPQHF
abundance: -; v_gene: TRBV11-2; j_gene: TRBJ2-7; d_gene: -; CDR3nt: TGTGCCAGCAGCTTCTCCGGACAGATTTTCTACGAGCAGTACTTC; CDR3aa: CASSFSGQIFYEQYF
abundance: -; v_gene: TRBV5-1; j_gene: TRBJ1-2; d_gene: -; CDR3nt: TGCGCCAGCAGCTTCGACCCGACAGGTAGCTATGGCTACACCTTC; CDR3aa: CASSFDPTGSYGYTF
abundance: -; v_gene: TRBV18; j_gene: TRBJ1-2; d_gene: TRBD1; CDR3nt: TGTGCCAGCTCACCCCTGGCGGGACAGGGTTTGGGCTACACCTTC; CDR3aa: CASSPLAGQGLGYTF
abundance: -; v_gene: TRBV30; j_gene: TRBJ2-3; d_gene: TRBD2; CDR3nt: TGTGCCTGGAGTGTAAGAACTAGCGGGGGGGCCGAGAATTTT; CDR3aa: CAWSVRTSGGAENF
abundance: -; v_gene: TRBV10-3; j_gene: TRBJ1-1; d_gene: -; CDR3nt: TGTGCCATCAGTGAGCGGTGGAACACTGAAGCTTTCTTT; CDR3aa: CAISERWNTEAFF
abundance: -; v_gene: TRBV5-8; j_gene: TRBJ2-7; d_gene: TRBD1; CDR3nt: TGTGCCAGCAGTCGGTCGGGGACAGGGGGCTTTTCCTACGAGCAGTACTTC; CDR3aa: CASSRSGTGGFSYEQYF
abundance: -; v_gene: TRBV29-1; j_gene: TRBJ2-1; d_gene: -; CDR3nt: TGCAGCGTTGTCTCTCTCCACTTGGAGTTCTTC; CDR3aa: CSVVSLHLEFF
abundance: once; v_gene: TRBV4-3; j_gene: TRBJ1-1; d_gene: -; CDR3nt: TGCGCCAGCAGCCAAGATTGGGGACTCTCCTCTGAAGCTTTCTTT; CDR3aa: CASSQDWGLSSEAFF
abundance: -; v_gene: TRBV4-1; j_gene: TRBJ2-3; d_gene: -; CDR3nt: TGCGCCAGCAGCCCCTGGGGAGAACCATTCACAGATACGCAGTATTTT; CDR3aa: CASSPWGEPFTDTQYF
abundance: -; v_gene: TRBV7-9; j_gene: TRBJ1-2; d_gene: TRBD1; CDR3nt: TGTGCCAGCAGCTTGGGACAGAACTATGGCTACACCTTC; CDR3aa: CASSLGQNYGYTF
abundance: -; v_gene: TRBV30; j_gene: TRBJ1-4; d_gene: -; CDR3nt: TGTGCCTGGGCCAGCGCAACTAATGAAAAACTGTTTTTT; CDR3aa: CAWASATNEKLFF
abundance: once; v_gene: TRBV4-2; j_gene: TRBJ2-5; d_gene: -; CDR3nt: TGTGCCAGCAGCCAAGACTTTGACTACCAAGAGACCCAGTACTTC; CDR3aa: CASSQDFDYQETQYF
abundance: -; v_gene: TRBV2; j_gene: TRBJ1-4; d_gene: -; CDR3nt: TGTGCCAGCAGTAGGGAGGATGAAAAACTGTTTTTT; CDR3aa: CASSREDEKLFF
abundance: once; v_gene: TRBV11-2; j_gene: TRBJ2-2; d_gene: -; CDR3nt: TGTGCCAGCAGCACCGAAACCCAGGCCACCGGGGAGCTGTTTTTT; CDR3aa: CASSTETQATGELFF
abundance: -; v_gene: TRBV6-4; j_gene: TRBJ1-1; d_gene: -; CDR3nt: TGTGCCAGCAGTGGCGGCAGGGAGGACACTGAAGCTTTCTTT; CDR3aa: CASSGGREDTEAFF
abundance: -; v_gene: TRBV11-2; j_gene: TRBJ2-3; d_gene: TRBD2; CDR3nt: TGTGCCAGCAGCTTAGATCGGGGTCGGCGGGGGGAAAACACAGATACGCAGTATTTT; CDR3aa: CASSLDRGRRGENTDTQYF
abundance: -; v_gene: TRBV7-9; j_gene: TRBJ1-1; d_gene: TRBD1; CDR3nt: TGTGCCAGCAGCTCGAACAGGGGAAACACTGAAGCTTTCTTT; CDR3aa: CASSSNRGNTEAFF
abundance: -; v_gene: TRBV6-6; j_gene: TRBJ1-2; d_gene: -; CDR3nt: TGTGCCAGCAGTTACGAACTTAACTATGGCTACACCTTC; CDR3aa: CASSYELNYGYTF
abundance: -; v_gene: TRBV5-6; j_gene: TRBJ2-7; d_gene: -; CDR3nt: TGTGCCAGCAGCTACAGCTACGAGCAGTACTTC; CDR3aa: CASSYSYEQYF
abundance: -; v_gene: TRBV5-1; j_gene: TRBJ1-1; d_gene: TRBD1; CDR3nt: TGCGCCAGCAGCACCTCGACAGGGTCTCCTGAAGCTTTCTTT; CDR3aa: CASSTSTGSPEAFF
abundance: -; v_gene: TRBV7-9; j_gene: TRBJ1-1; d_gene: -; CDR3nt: TGTGCCAGCAGCTTCCTCTCTGAAGCTTTCTTT; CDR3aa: CASSFLSEAFF
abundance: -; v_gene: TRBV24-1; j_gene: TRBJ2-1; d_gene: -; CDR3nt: TGTGCCACCAGTGATCGCCGGGTCTCCTACAATGAGCAGTTCTTC; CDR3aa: CATSDRRVSYNEQFF
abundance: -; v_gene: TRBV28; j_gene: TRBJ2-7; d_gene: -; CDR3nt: TGTGCCAGCAGAATACACCGCGAGCAGTACTTC; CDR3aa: CASRIHREQYF
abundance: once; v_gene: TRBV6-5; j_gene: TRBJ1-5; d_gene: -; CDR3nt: TGTGCCAGCAGTTACTCGTATAGCAATCAGCCCCAGCATTTT; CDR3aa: CASSYSYSNQPQHF